This note documents a single T cell receptor (beta chain) sequence. The antigen remains undetermined. An end of the junction does not agree with germline; a read error may underlie this. The data stem from a study of CD8+CD57+ T cells in acquired aplastic anemia. Turning to the study itself: On average, sorted CD4+ and CD8+ cells gave about 3.1 ug of DNA. Healthy donors averaged about 10 million reads for CD4+ cells.

Whole-study results and caveats: Overlap between patients and controls comprised some 31 CD8+ CDR3 sequences.

Genomic DNA constituted the template upon which TCR beta VDJ and CDR3 profiling was performed. TCRdb recomputed calls from the reads with MiXCR, one row per CDR3 protein. In the table there are around 140,000 distinct CDR3 sequences, less than 45% of which are singletons. The clonotype originates from a human donor in good health, serving as a control. Input material: sorted CD4+, CD8+, or CD8+CD57+ T cells (not recorded which) from PBMCs.

The CDR3 here is CSARGGSISYKQYF. The CDR3 coding sequence is TGCAGTGCTAGGGGCGGGAGCATCTCCTACAAGCAGTACTTC. V usage is TRBV20-1 and J usage is TRBJ2-7; 7 positions agree with TRBD2. Germline loops: CDR1 DFQATT, CDR2 SNEGSKA (reference sequence). The CDR3 loop spans 14 amino acids.